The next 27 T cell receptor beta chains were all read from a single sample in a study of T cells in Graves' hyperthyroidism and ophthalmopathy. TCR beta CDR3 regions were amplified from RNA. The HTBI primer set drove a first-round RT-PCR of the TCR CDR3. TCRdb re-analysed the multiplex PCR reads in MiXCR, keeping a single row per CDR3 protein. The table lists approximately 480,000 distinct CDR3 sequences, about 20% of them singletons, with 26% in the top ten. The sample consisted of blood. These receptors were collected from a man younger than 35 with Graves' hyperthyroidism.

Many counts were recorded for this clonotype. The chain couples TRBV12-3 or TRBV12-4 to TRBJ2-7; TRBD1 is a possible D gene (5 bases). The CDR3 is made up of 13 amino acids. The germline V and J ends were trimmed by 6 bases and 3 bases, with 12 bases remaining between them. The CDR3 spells CASSPGHLYEQYF. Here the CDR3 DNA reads TGTGCCAGCAGCCCCGGACACCTCTACGAGCAGTACTTC.

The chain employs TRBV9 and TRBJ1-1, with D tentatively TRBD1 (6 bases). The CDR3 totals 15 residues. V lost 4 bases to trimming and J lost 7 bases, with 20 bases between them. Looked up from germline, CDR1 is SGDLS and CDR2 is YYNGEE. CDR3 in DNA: TGTGCCAGCAGCCTACCCCCCGGGGGGCACAGTGAAGCTTTCTTT. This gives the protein CASSLPPGGHSEAFF.

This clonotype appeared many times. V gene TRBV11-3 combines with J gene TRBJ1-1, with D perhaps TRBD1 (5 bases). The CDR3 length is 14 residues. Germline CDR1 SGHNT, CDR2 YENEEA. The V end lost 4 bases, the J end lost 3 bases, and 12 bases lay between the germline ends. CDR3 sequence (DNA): TGTGCCAGCAGCTCGGGGCGTATGGACACTGAAGCTTTCTTT. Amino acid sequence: CASSSGRMDTEAFF.

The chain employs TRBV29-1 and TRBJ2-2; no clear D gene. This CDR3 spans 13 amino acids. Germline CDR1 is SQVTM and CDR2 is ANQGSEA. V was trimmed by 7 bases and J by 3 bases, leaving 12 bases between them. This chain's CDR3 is CSGDIGHTGELFF. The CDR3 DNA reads TGCAGCGGGGATATTGGGCACACCGGGGAGCTGTTTTTT.

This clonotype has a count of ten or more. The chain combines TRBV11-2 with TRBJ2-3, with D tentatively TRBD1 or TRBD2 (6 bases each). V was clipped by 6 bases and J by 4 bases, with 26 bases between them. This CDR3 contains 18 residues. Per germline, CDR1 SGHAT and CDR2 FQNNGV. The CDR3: CASSRRGAHPSGADTQYF. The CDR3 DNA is TGTGCCAGCAGTCGGAGGGGGGCTCACCCGTCAGGAGCAGATACGCAGTATTTT.

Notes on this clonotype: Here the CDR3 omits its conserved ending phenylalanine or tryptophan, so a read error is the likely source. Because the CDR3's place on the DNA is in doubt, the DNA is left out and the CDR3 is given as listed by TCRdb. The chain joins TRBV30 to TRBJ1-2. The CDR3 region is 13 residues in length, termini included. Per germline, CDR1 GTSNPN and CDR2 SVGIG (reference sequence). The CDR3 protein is CAVDPATNYGHTS.

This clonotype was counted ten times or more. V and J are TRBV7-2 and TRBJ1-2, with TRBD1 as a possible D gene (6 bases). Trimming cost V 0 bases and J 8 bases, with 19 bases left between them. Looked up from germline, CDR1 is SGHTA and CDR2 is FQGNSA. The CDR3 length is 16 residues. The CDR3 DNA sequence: TGTGCCAGCAGCTTAGCCCCCGGGGGGGGGCGCCGGGGCTACACCTTC. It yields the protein CASSLAPGGGRRGYTF.

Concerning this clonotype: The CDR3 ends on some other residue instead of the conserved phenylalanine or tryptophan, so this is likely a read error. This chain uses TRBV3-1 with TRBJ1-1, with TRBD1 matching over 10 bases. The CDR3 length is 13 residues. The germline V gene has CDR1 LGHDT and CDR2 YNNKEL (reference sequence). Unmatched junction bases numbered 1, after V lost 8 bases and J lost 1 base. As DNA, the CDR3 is TGTGCCAGCCGGGACAGGGGGAACACTGAAGCTTTCGTT. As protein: CASRDRGNTEAFV.

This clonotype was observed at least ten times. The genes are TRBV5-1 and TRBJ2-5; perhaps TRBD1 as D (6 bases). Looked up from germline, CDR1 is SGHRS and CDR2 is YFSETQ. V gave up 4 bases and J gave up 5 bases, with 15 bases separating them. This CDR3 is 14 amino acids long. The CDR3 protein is CASSTPDSGETQYF. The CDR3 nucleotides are TGCGCCAGCAGCACCCCGGACAGTGGGGAGACCCAGTACTTC.

The DNA for the CDR3 is TGCAGTGCTAGAGCCCGGGACAGCCCGAACACCGGGGAGCTGTTTTTT. Residues: CSARARDSPNTGELFF. The chain uses TRBV20-1 and TRBJ2-2; 7 positions agree with TRBD1. Trimming cost V 1 base and J 0 bases; bases outside gene matches: 5. The CDR3 sequence is 16 residues long. Germline CDR1 reads DFQATT; CDR2 reads SNEGSKA (reference sequence).

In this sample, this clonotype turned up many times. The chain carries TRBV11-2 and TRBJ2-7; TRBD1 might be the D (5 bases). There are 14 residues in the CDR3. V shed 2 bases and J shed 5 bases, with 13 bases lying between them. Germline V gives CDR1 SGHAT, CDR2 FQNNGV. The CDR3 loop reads CASSLYPGPNEQYF. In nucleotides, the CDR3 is TGTGCCAGCAGCTTATATCCAGGGCCGAACGAGCAGTACTTC.

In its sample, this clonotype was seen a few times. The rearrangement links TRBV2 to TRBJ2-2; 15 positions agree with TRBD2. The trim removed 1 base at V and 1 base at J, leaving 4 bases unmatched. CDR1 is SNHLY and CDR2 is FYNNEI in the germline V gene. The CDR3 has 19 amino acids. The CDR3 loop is CASSEEGTSGGLNTGELFF. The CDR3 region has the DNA TGTGCCAGCAGTGAAGAGGGGACTAGCGGGGGGTTGAACACCGGGGAGCTGTTTTTT. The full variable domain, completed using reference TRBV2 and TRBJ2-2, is EPEVTQTPSHQVTQMGQEVILRCVPISNHLYFYWYRQILGQKVEFLVSFYNNEISEKSEIFDDQFSVERPDGSNFTLKIRSTKLEDSAMYFCASSEEGTSGGLNTGELFFGEGSRLTVL.

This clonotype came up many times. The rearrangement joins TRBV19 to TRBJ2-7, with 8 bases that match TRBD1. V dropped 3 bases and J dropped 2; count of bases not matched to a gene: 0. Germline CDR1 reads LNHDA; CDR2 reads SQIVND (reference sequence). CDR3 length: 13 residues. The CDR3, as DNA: TGTGCCAGTAGTATGACAGGGGCCTACGAGCAGTACTTC. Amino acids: CASSMTGAYEQYF.

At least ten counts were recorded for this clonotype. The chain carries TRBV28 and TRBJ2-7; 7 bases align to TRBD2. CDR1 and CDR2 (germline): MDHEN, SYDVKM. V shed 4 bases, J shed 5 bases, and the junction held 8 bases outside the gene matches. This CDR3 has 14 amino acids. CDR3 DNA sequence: TGTGCCAGCAGTTCCCCTAGCGGCACACACGAGCAGTACTTC. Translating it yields CASSSPSGTHEQYF.

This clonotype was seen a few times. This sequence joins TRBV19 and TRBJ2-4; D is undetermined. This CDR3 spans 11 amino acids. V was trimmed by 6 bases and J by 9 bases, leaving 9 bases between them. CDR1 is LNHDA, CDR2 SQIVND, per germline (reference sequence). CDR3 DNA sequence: TGTGCCAGTAGAGGGCTGGGCATTCAGTACTTC. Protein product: CASRGLGIQYF.

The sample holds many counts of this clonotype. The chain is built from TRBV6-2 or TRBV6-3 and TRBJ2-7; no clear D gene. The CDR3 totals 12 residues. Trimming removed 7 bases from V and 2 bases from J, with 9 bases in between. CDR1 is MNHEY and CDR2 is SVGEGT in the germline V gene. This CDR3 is CASIDDAYEQYF. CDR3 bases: TGTGCCAGCATCGACGATGCCTACGAGCAGTACTTC.

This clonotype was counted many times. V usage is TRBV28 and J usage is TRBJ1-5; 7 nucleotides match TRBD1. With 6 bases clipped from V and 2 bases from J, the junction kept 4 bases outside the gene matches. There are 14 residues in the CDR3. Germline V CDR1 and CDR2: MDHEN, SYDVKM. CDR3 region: CASRQGGGNQPQHF. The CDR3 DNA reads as TGTGCCAGCAGGCAGGGGGGAGGCAATCAGCCCCAGCATTTT.

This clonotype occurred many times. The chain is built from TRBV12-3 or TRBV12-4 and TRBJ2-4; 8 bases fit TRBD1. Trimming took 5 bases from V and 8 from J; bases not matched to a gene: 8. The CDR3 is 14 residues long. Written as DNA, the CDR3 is TGTGCCAGCAGTCCTGGACAGGGAGTCTACATTCAGTACTTC. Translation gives CASSPGQGVYIQYF.

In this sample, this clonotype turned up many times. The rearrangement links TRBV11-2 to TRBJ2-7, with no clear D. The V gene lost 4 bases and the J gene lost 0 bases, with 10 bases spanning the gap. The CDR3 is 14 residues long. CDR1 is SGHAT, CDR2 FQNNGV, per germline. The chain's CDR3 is CASSYYTSSYEQYF. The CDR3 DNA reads TGTGCCAGCAGCTACTACACGAGCTCCTACGAGCAGTACTTC.

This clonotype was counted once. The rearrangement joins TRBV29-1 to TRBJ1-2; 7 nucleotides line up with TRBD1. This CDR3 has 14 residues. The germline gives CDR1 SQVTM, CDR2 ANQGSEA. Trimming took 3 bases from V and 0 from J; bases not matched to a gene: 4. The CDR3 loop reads CSVERDRPNYGYTF. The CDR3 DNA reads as TGCAGCGTTGAGAGGGACAGACCTAACTATGGCTACACCTTC.

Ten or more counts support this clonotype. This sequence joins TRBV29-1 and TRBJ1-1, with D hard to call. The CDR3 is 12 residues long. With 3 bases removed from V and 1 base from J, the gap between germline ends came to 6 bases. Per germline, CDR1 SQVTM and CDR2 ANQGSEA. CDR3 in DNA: TGCAGCGTTGAGGTATCGAACACTGAAGCTTTCTTT. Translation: CSVEVSNTEAFF.

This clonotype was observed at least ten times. The CDR3: CASSETGTGYGYTF. In DNA form, the CDR3 reads TGTGCCAGCAGTGAAACCGGGACAGGGTATGGCTACACCTTC. The chain is built from TRBV2 and TRBJ1-2; 9 nucleotides align to TRBD1. With 2 bases clipped from V and 5 bases from J, the junction kept 3 bases outside the gene matches. Germline-derived CDR1 and CDR2 are SNHLY and FYNNEI. The CDR3 covers 14 residues.

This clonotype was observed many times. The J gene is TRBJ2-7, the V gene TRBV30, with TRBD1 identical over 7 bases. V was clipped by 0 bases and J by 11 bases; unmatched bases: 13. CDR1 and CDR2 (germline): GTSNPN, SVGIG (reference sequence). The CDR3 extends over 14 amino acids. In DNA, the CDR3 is TGTGCCTGGAGTGTAGATAACAGGGGCACCAAGGAGTACTTC. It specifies CAWSVDNRGTKEYF.

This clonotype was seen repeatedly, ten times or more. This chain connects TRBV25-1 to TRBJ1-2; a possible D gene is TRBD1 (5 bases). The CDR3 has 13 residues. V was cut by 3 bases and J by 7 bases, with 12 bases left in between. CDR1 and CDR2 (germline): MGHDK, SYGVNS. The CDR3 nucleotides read TGTGCCAGCAGTGAGCTTCGGAGGGGTGGCTACACCTTC. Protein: CASSELRRGGYTF.

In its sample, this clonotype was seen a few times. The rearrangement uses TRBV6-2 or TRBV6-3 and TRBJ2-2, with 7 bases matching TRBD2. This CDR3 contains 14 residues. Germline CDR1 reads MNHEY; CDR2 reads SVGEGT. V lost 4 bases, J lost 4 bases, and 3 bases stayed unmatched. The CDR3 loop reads CASSSGTTTGELFF. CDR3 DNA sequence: TGTGCCAGCAGTTCTGGGACTACCACCGGGGAGCTGTTTTTT.

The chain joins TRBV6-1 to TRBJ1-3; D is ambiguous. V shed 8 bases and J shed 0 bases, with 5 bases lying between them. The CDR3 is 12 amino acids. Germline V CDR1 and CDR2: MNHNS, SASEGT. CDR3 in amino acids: CASGFSGNTIYF. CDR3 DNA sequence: TGTGCCAGCGGGTTCTCTGGAAACACCATATATTTT.

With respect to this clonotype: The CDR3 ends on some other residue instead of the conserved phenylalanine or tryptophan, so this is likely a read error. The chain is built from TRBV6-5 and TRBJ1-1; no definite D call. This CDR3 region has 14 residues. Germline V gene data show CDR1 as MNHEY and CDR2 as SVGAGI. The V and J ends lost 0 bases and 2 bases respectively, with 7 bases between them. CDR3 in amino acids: CASSYSGLNTEAFL. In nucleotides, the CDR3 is TGTGCCAGCAGTTACTCCGGGCTAAACACTGAAGCTTTCTTG.